The clone carrying this T cell receptor (beta chain) has only one observation. This sample was included in a study of blood T cell repertoires in COVID-19. Study-wide context: The samples span acute and convalescent COVID-19 from the United States, Italy and Spain. PBMCs, B-cell-depleted T cells, or T cells provided the cDNA or gDNA that made up the material.

Under the authors' procedure: Estimated nucleated cell counts came from reference gene primer amplification. This table comes from immunoSEQ multiplex PCR, and its TCRdb copy is limited to in-frame clones, with some not included. V, J and clone size are those of that table, while D and trimming were read from the DNA. The data show under 250,000 clones, with around 88% seen just once and about 5.4% held by the top ten. Seattle cases were enrolled at active infection and followed longitudinally. CDR3 length: 16 residues. V was pared by 2 bases and J by 1 base, with 14 bases between. Germline CDR1 LNHDA, CDR2 SQIVND (reference sequence).

V usage is TRBV19 and J usage is TRBJ1-1, with D tentatively TRBD1 (5 bases). What was sequenced was peripheral blood. The sequence was obtained from a woman aged 80 or over with COVID-19, enrolled during active disease. The CDR3 region is CASSITSQGGNTEAFF. For the CDR3, the DNA is TGTGCCAGTAGTATAACCTCCCAGGGAGGGAACACTGAAGCTTTCTTT.